Listed here are 24 T cell receptor beta chains from one sample, sequenced in a study of blood T cell repertoires in COVID-19. Using immunoSEQ multiplex PCR, the repertoire was profiled, and TCRdb retains in-frame clones only, with some absent. The profile shows roughly 58,000 clones, approximately 70% of them singletons. Sequencing used PBMCs or T cells enriched from blood (not recorded which). The receptors originated from a woman aged 60 to 75 who had been exposed to COVID-19.

The gene calls are TRBV5-6 and TRBJ1-1; D gene uncertain. Germline loops: CDR1 SGHDT, CDR2 YYEEEE. The ends were cut back, 0 bases at V and 5 bases at J, with 11 bases in the middle. The CDR3 runs 14 residues. CDR3 loop: CASSLVRGRTEAFF. CDR3 DNA sequence: TGTGCCAGCAGCTTGGTTCGGGGAAGGACTGAAGCTTTCTTT.

The sample holds a few counts of this clone. J is TRBJ1-6 and V is TRBV27, with D unclear. CDR1 and CDR2 from the germline V gene are MNHEY and SMNVEV (reference sequence). The V gene lost 3 bases and the J gene lost 10 bases, with 13 bases spanning the gap. The CDR3 length is 14 residues. CDR3: CASSFRSLSSPLHF. The CDR3 DNA follows: TGTGCCAGCAGTTTCCGTAGCCTATCCTCACCCCTCCACTTT.

V and J are TRBV18 and TRBJ2-1; D is possibly TRBD1 (5 bases). Germline-derived CDR1 and CDR2 are KGHSH and LQKENI. This CDR3 region has 13 residues. V was pared by 2 bases and J by 9 bases, with 11 bases between. The CDR3 DNA reads as TGTGCCAGCTCACCAGTGTCAGGGTTTGAGCAGTTCTTC. Its protein product is CASSPVSGFEQFF.

This clone came up many times. The chain joins TRBV3-1 (or the pseudogene TRBV3-2) to TRBJ2-7; perhaps TRBD2 as D (7 bases). Germline V gene data show CDR1 as LGHDT and CDR2 as YNNKEL (reference sequence). V was cut by 1 base and J by 7 bases, with 14 bases left in between. CDR3 size: 14 residues. CDR3 loop: CASSQGGGGLEQYF. CDR3 nucleotide sequence: TGTGCCAGCAGCCAAGGGGGGGGCGGCCTGGAGCAGTACTTC.

In this sample, this clone turned up many times. The chain couples TRBV29-1 to TRBJ2-3; 7 nucleotides align to TRBD2. V was clipped by 8 bases and J by 6 bases; unmatched bases: 8. CDR1 SQVTM and CDR2 ANQGSEA come from the germline V gene. The CDR3 is 12 residues long. The CDR3, as DNA: TGCAGCCAATGGACTAGTGGCGATACGCAGTATTTT. Translation gives CSQWTSGDTQYF.

The CDR3 protein is CASSPTSGGTYEQYF. The CDR3 region has the DNA TGCGCCAGCAGTCCTACTAGCGGGGGGACCTACGAGCAGTACTTC. The chain has TRBV10-1 and TRBJ2-7; 12 bases align to TRBD2. With V trimmed by 5 bases and J by 2 bases, 4 bases remained unmatched. Germline values: CDR1 WNHNN, CDR2 SYGVQD (reference sequence). This CDR3 has 15 amino acids.

V and J are TRBV7-9 and TRBJ2-7; no definite D call. The CDR3 extends over 13 amino acids. Deletions cut 7 bases from V and 0 bases from J, with 10 bases between. From germline, CDR1 is SEHNR and CDR2 FQNEAQ (reference sequence). CDR3 DNA: TGTGCCAGCACTCGTGACACCTCCTACGAGCAGTACTTC. This sequence encodes CASTRDTSYEQYF.

The chain uses TRBV30 and TRBJ1-1, with 9 nucleotides matching TRBD1. Trimming took 5 bases from V and 9 from J; bases not matched to a gene: 7. The CDR3 extends over 12 amino acids. Germline assignment: CDR1 GTSNPN and CDR2 SVGIG (reference sequence). CDR3 DNA sequence: TGTGCCTGGCACCGGGACAGGGTAAAAGCTTTCTTT. Amino acid sequence: CAWHRDRVKAFF.

This chain joins TRBV28 and TRBJ1-5; TRBD1 aligns across 9 bases. V trimming: 7 bases; J trimming: 7 bases; junction bases outside the gene matches: 8. Germline V gene lookup returns CDR1 MDHEN and CDR2 SYDVKM. The CDR3 contains 14 residues. The CDR3 protein is CASISGTGNQPQHF. DNA for the CDR3: TGTGCCAGCATCTCCGGGACAGGGAACCAGCCCCAGCATTTT.

The chain has TRBV10-1 and TRBJ2-1; D gene unclear. V shed 1 base and J shed 9 bases, with 16 bases lying between them. Germline CDR1 is WNHNN and CDR2 is SYGVQD (reference sequence). The CDR3 runs to 15 residues. CDR3 residues: CASSEWSLSGGEQFF. CDR3 DNA: TGCGCCAGCAGTGAGTGGAGCCTTAGTGGCGGTGAGCAGTTCTTC.

The chain recombines TRBV4-2 with TRBJ1-6, with TRBD1 identical over 7 bases. CDR3 length: 14 amino acids. In germline, CDR1 is LGHNA, CDR2 YNFKEQ. Trimming took 4 bases from V and 8 from J; bases not matched to a gene: 5. This CDR3 reads CASSLGQKDSPLHF. For the CDR3, the DNA is TGTGCCAGCAGCCTGGGACAGAAGGATTCACCCCTCCACTTT.

The CDR3 reads CASSLINPGGVGATDTQYF. In DNA form, the CDR3 reads TGTGCCAGCAGCTTAATCAATCCGGGAGGAGTCGGGGCCACAGATACGCAGTATTTT. This chain connects TRBV7-8 to TRBJ2-3, with 7 nucleotides matching TRBD2. The trim removed 2 bases at V and 2 bases at J, leaving 16 bases unmatched. This CDR3 region has 19 residues. Germline V lookup: CDR1 SGHVS, CDR2 FQNEAQ.

In its sample, this clone was seen once. The chain couples TRBV29-1 to TRBJ1-2; 9 bases fit TRBD1. The germline V gene has CDR1 SQVTM and CDR2 ANQGSEA. This CDR3 region has 14 residues. The V segment lost 2 bases and the J segment 7 bases; nucleotides outside the gene matches: 8. The CDR3 sequence: CSVERNRGQGGYTF. CDR3 bases: TGCAGCGTTGAACGAAACAGGGGGCAGGGTGGCTACACCTTC.

This clone has only a few counts. The junction differs from germline at one of its ends, possibly a read error. The J gene is TRBJ1-1, the V gene TRBV18, with a weak D call TRBD1 (5 bases). CDR3 length: 14 residues. Germline CDR1 KGHSH, CDR2 LQKENI. Here the CDR3 reads CASSPLGGNAEAFF. CDR3 coding DNA: TGTGCCAGCTCACCCCTTGGGGGGAACGCTGAAGCTTTCTTT. Looking up the rest from reference TRBV18 and TRBJ1-1 gives the full variable domain: NAGVMQNPRHLVRRRGQEARLRCSPMKGHSHVYWYRQLPEEGLKFMVYLQKENIIDESGMPKERFSAEFPKEGPSILRIQQVVRGDSAAYFCASSPLGGNAEAFFGQGTRLTVV.

The chain has TRBV9 and TRBJ2-5; 10 bases are a match to TRBD1. The germline V gene has CDR1 SGDLS and CDR2 YYNGEE. This CDR3 has 15 amino acids. J gave up 7 bases and V 3 bases, and 9 bases lay outside the gene matches. DNA of the CDR3: TGTGCCAGCAGCGCCCTGACAGGGGGCCTTGGGACCCAGTACTTC. Protein: CASSALTGGLGTQYF.

This clone was seen ten or more times. The V gene is TRBV4-3, the J gene TRBJ2-3; 12 bases agree with TRBD2. Germline V CDR1 and CDR2: LGHNA, YSLEER. V dropped 0 bases and J dropped 0; count of bases not matched to a gene: 4. The CDR3 has 18 residues. Here the CDR3 reads CASSQETSGSGSTDTQYF. As DNA, the CDR3 is TGCGCCAGCAGCCAAGAGACTAGCGGGAGCGGGAGCACAGATACGCAGTATTTT.

The rearrangement uses TRBV5-5 and TRBJ2-7, with D tentatively TRBD1 or TRBD2 (5 bases each). In germline, CDR1 is SGHKS, CDR2 YYEKEE (reference sequence). The CDR3 consists of 13 residues. V was trimmed by 4 bases and J by 7 bases, leaving 15 bases between them. The CDR3 coding sequence is TGTGCCAGCAGCCTGGGACGATCGGGGGAGCAGTACTTC. Protein sequence: CASSLGRSGEQYF.

This chain uses TRBV24-1 with TRBJ1-4; tentatively, D is TRBD1 (5 bases). This CDR3 region has 14 residues. Looked up from germline, CDR1 is KGHDR and CDR2 is SFDVKD. V gave up 3 bases and J gave up 8 bases, with 12 bases separating them. The CDR3 loop reads CATSDRQGGEKLFF. CDR3 DNA: TGTGCCACCAGTGATCGGCAGGGTGGAGAAAAACTGTTTTTT.

The chain joins TRBV4-3 to TRBJ2-3; D ambiguous. Germline V gene lookup returns CDR1 LGHNA and CDR2 YSLEER. The ends were cut back, 1 base at V and 1 base at J, with 3 bases in the middle. This CDR3 has 13 residues. The CDR3 sequence is CASSQVGTDTQYF. The CDR3 bases are TGCGCCAGCAGCCAAGTCGGCACAGATACGCAGTATTTT.

The CDR3 bases are TGTGCCAGCAGCTTAAAGTCGGGCACTGAAGCTTTCTTT. It specifies CASSLKSGTEAFF. The chain has TRBV11-1 and TRBJ1-1; D ambiguous. This CDR3 is 13 amino acids long. Germline V CDR1 and CDR2: SGHAT, FQDESV (reference sequence). V was clipped by 2 bases and J by 4 bases, with 8 bases between them.

The chain joins TRBV5-1 to TRBJ1-2; TRBD1 agrees at 7 bases. V was clipped by 4 bases and J by 11 bases; unmatched bases: 8. Germline values: CDR1 SGHRS, CDR2 YFSETQ. CDR3 length: 12 amino acids. This chain's CDR3 is CASSRDSQKYTF. The CDR3 region has the DNA TGCGCCAGCAGCCGGGACAGTCAAAAATACACCTTC.

This clone came up a few times. The chain employs TRBV3-1 (or the pseudogene TRBV3-2) and TRBJ2-5, with no clear D. The germline V gene has CDR1 LGHDT and CDR2 YNNKEL (reference sequence). V lost 3 bases and J 0 bases, leaving 11 bases between the germline ends. The CDR3 loop spans 15 amino acids. The DNA of the CDR3 is TGTGCCAGCAGCCAGACGCGCGGAAACCAAGAGACCCAGTACTTC. Its translation is CASSQTRGNQETQYF.

V gene TRBV28 combines with J gene TRBJ2-6; D gene unclear. The CDR3 length is 16 residues. V was trimmed by 6 bases and J by 0 bases, leaving 12 bases between them. Germline V CDR1 and CDR2: MDHEN, SYDVKM. CDR3 sequence: CASRASFNSGANVLTF. CDR3 DNA sequence: TGTGCCAGCAGAGCTTCTTTCAACTCTGGGGCCAACGTCCTGACTTTC.

V and J are TRBV7-2 and TRBJ1-2; 8 bases are a match to TRBD1. The V segment lost 6 bases and the J segment 4 bases; nucleotides outside the gene matches: 7. The germline gives CDR1 SGHTA, CDR2 FQGNSA. CDR3 length: 14 residues. The CDR3 spells CASSAGGTVYGYTF. The CDR3 region has the DNA TGTGCCAGCAGTGCAGGGGGCACGGTCTATGGCTACACCTTC.